Each of the 6 T cell receptor beta chains below was sequenced from the same sample in a study of cytomegalovirus exposure and HLA in healthy donors (dated by TCRdb to about 2017). The method was the immunoSEQ multiplex PCR assay. For the multiplex PCR, a mixture combining 60 forward primers for TCR Vbeta segments and 13 reverse primers for TCR Jbeta segments was used. The table comes from immuneACCESS by way of TCRdb, which keeps in-frame sequences with V and J called. Part of the clones is missing from these tables; in studies checked, under half for an unresolved V gene and the rest for unknown reasons. The sample includes about 98,000 clones, with approximately 79% observed a single time. Of the sample, roughly 1.8% falls within the top ten clones. Source material: PBMCs. The receptors here all came from a male donor in good health and CMV-seronegative.

The V call is TRBV5-1, the J call TRBJ2-7; TRBD1 matches 11 bases. Germline V CDR1 and CDR2: SGHRS, YFSETQ. The CDR3 is 16 residues long. Trimming cost V 0 bases and J 2 bases; bases outside gene matches: 4. Here the CDR3 reads CASSLEGTGGTYEQYF. The CDR3 DNA reads TGCGCCAGCAGCTTGGAGGGGACAGGGGGAACCTACGAGCAGTACTTC.

V gene TRBV25-1 combines with J gene TRBJ2-7; 9 bases match TRBD2. V was clipped by 7 bases and J by 4 bases; unmatched bases: 2. From germline, CDR1 is MGHDK and CDR2 SYGVNS. The CDR3 extends over 12 amino acids. CDR3 amino acids: CASTAGGYEQYF. DNA of the CDR3: TGTGCCAGCACAGCGGGAGGTTACGAGCAGTACTTC.

V usage is TRBV6-1 and J usage is TRBJ1-5; maybe TRBD1 (5 bases). Germline V CDR1 and CDR2: MNHNS, SASEGT. This CDR3 contains 14 residues. V was cut by 3 bases and J by 6 bases, with 12 bases left in between. The CDR3 protein is CASSDYGAIQPQHF. DNA for the CDR3: TGTGCCAGCAGTGATTATGGGGCGATTCAGCCCCAGCATTTT.

This rearrangement joins TRBV30 to TRBJ1-1; D call uncertain. CDR1 and CDR2 (germline): GTSNPN, SVGIG (reference sequence). This CDR3 contains 11 residues. V lost 4 bases, J lost 3 bases, and 6 bases lay in between. This CDR3 is CAWNRDTEAFF. The CDR3 nucleotides read TGTGCCTGGAACCGGGACACTGAAGCTTTCTTT.

The CDR3 DNA sequence: TGTGCCAGCAGCTCGAAGCGGGAAATGGCAGATACGCAGTATTTT. Translating it yields CASSSKREMADTQYF. The chain links TRBV7-2 to TRBJ2-3; TRBD2 matches 7 bases. Trimming removed 4 bases from V and 4 bases from J; junction bases left unmatched: 8. This CDR3 contains 15 residues. Germline V gives CDR1 SGHTA, CDR2 FQGNSA.

This clone was recorded once. The chain is built from TRBV28 and TRBJ2-3; 9 nucleotides line up with TRBD2. Germline V lookup: CDR1 MDHEN, CDR2 SYDVKM. The CDR3 runs 13 residues. J was trimmed by 3 bases and V by 8 bases; bases with no gene match: 3. CDR3 bases: TGTGCCAGCGGAACTAGCGGGACAGATACGCAGTATTTT. Protein product: CASGTSGTDTQYF.